The 2 T cell receptor beta chains below come from one sample, sequenced in a study of blood T cells in healthy people across ages. For the second PCR, which ran for about 7 to 11 cycles, a sample-barcoded 5' primer and a J-beta primer mix were used. One entry per CDR3 protein, called by TCRdb with MiXCR from the 5' RACE reads. The sample records 1.8 million or so distinct CDR3 sequences, about 39% being singletons. The sequenced sample was blood. The receptor set was obtained from a human donor in good health.

V usage is TRBV19 and J usage is TRBJ1-2, with 7 positions matching TRBD1. Per the germline V gene, CDR1 is LNHDA and CDR2 is SQIVND (reference sequence). J lost 7 bases, V lost 0 bases, and 5 bases had no gene match. The CDR3 has 14 amino acids. This CDR3 is CASSIDTGEIGYTF. CDR3 DNA: TGTGCCAGTAGTATAGATACAGGGGAAATTGGCTACACCTTC.

The rearrangement joins TRBV7-9 to TRBJ1-5; no reliable D call. V lost 1 base, J lost 7 bases, and 11 bases lay in between. CDR3 length equals 14 residues. Germline CDR1 and CDR2: SEHNR and FQNEAQ (reference sequence). For the CDR3, the DNA is TGTGCCAGCAGCTTAGGGGCAGGTCAGCAGCCCCAGCATTTT. It is translated as CASSLGAGQQPQHF.